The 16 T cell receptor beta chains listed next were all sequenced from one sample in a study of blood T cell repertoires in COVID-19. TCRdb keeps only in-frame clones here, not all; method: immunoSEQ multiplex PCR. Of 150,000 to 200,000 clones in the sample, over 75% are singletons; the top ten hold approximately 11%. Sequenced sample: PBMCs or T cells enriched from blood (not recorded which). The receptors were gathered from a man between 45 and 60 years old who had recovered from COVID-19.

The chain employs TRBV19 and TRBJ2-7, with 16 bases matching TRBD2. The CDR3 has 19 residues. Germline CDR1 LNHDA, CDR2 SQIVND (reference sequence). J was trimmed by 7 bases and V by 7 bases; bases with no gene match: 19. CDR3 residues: CASTRPGRGLAGGIEEQYF. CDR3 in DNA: TGTGCCAGTACCCGCCCTGGTCGGGGACTAGCGGGAGGGATCGAAGAGCAGTACTTC.

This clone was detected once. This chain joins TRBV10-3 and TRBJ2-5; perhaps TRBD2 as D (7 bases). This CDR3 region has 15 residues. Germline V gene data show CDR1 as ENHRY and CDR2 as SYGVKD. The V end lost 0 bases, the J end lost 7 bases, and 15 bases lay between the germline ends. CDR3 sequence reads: CAISESGGGSATQYF. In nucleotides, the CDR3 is TGTGCCATCAGTGAGTCGGGGGGGGGCTCTGCGACCCAGTACTTC.

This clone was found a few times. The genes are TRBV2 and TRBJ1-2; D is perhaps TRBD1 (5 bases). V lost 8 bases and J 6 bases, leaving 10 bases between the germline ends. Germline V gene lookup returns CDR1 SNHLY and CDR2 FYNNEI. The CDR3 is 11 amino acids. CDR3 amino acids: CASSQGDGYTF. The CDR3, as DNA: TGTGCCAGCTCGCAGGGCGATGGCTACACCTTC.

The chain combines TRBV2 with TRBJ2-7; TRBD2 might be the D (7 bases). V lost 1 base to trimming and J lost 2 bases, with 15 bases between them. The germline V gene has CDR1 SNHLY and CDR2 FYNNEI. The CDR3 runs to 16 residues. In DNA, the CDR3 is TGTGCCAGCAGTGAAGTCGGGGGGCGACCACCCTACGAGCAGTACTTC. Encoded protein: CASSEVGGRPPYEQYF.

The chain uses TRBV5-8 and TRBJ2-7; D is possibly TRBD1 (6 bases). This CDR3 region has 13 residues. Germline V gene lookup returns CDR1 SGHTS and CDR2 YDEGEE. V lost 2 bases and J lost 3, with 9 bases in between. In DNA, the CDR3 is TGTGCCAGCAGCTTCGGACAGAACTACGAGCAGTACTTC. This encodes CASSFGQNYEQYF.

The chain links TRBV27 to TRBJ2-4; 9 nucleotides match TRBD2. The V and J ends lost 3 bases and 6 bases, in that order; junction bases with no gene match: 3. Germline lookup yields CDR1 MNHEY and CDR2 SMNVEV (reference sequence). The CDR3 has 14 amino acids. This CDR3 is CASSFGLARNIQYF. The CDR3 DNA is TGTGCCAGCAGTTTCGGACTAGCGAGAAACATTCAGTACTTC.

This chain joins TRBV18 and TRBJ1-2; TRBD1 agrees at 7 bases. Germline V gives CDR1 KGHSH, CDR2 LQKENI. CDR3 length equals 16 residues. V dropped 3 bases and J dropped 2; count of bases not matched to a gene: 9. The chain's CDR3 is CASSPSDAGGNYGYTF. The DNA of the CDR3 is TGTGCCAGCTCACCCTCGGACGCAGGGGGAAACTATGGCTACACCTTC.

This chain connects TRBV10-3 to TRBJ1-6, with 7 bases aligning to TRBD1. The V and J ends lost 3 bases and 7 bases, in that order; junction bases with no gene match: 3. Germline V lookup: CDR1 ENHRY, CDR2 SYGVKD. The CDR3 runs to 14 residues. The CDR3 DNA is TGTGCCATCAGTGATACACAGGGGAATTCACCCCTCCACTTT. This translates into CAISDTQGNSPLHF.

CDR3 region: CASSAGFGTHYGYTF. CDR3 nucleotide sequence: TGCGCCAGCAGCGCAGGCTTCGGGACACACTATGGCTACACCTTC. The rearrangement links TRBV5-1 to TRBJ1-2, with D perhaps TRBD1 (6 bases). The CDR3 totals 15 residues. V lost 4 bases to trimming and J lost 3 bases, with 16 bases between them. Germline V gene sequence: CDR1 SGHRS, CDR2 YFSETQ. The variable domain in full, with the rest retrieved from reference TRBV5-1 and TRBJ1-2, is KAGVTQTPRYLIKTRGQQVTLSCSPISGHRSVSWYQQTPGQGLQFLFEYFSETQRNKGNFPGRFSGRQFSNSRSEMNVSTLELGDSALYLCASSAGFGTHYGYTFGSGTRLTVV.

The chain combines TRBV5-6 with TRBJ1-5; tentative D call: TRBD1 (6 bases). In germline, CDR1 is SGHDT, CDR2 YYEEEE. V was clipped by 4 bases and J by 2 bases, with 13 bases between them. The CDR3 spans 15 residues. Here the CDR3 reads CASSRTGFGNQPQHF. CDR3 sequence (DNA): TGTGCCAGCAGCCGAACAGGGTTCGGCAATCAGCCCCAGCATTTT. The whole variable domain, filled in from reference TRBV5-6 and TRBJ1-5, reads DAGVTQSPTHLIKTRGQQVTLRCSPKSGHDTVSWYQQALGQGPQFIFQYYEEEERQRGNFPDRFSGHQFPNYSSELNVNALLLGDSALYLCASSRTGFGNQPQHFGDGTRLSIL.

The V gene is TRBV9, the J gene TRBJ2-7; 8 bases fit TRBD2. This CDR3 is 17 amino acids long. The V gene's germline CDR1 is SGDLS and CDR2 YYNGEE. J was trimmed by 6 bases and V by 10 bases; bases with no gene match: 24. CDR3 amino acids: CARSPGLGYHSRVEQYF. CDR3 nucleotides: TGTGCCCGGTCTCCGGGACTAGGGTATCATAGTCGTGTCGAGCAGTACTTC. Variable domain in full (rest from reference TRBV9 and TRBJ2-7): DSGVTQTPKHLITATGQRVTLRCSPRSGDLSVYWYQQSLDQGLQFLIQYYNGEERAKGNILERFSAQQFPDLHSELNLSSLELGDSALYFCARSPGLGYHSRVEQYFGPGTRLTVT.

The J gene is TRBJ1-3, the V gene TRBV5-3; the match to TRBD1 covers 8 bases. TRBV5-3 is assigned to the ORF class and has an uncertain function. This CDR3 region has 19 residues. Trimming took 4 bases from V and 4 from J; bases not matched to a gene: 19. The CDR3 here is CARSTGQGIGGVRGNTIYF. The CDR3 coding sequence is TGTGCCAGAAGCACTGGACAGGGTATTGGGGGAGTAAGAGGAAACACCATATATTTT.

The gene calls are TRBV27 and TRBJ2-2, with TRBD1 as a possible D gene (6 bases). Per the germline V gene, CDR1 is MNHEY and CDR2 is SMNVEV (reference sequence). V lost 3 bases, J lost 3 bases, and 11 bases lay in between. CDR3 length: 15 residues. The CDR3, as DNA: TGTGCCAGCAGTTTCTGGGACACATACACCGGGGAGCTGTTTTTT. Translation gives CASSFWDTYTGELFF.

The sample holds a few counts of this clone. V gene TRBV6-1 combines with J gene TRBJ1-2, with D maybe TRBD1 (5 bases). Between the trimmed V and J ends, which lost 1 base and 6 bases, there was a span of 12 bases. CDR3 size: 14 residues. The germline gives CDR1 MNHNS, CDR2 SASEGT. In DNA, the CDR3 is TGTGCCAGCAGTGAAGTGGGCAGGGTGGATGGCTACACCTTC. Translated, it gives CASSEVGRVDGYTF.

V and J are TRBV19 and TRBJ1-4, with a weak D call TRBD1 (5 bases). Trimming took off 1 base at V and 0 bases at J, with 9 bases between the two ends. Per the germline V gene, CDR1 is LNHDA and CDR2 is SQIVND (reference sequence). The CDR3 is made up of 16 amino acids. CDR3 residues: CASSIATTATNEKLFF. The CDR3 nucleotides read TGTGCCAGTAGTATAGCTACGACAGCAACTAATGAAAAACTGTTTTTT.

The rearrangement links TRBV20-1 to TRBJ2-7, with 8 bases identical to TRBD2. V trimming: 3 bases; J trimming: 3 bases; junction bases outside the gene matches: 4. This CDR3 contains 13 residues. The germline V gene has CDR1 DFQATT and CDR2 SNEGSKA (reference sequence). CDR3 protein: CSASQAGVYEQYF. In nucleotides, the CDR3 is TGCAGTGCTAGTCAAGCGGGAGTCTACGAGCAGTACTTC.